This is a list of T cell receptor beta chains from one sample in a study of OX40 agonist ivuxolimab in advanced cancers. Libraries were prepared by immunoSEQ multiplex PCR; TCRdb keeps only in-frame clonotypes and omits some of them. The sample includes some 20,000 clones, around 81% of them seen just once. The sequencing here drew on CD4+ or CD8+ T cells sorted from blood, taken in a trial of the OX40 agonist ivuxolimab. These receptors were obtained from an adult with an advanced solid tumor such as melanoma, head and neck, liver or kidney cancer. Each CDR3 is given with its conserved first and last residue.

v_call cdr3_aa
TRBV28 CASRLTGGPLHF
TRBV6-6 CASRPGTGIYNEQFF
TRBV27 CASSLLGLAVGNNEQFF
TRBV7-8 CASSPQGPDNEQFF
TRBV18 CASSPRSYEQYF
TRBV19 CASNPGGYRTDTQYF
TRBV7-9 CASRVNRGDEQYF
TRBV9 CASSVAPSGRGGEQFF
TRBV15 CATSRDSFYGYTF
TRBV19 CASSIVGLGSNQPQHF
TRBV7-2 CASSFNGYRADTQYF
TRBV7-2 CASSLEAAYEQYF
TRBV4-1 CASSQGGSAAYNEQFF
TRBV7-3 CASSRTQQETQYF
TRBV11-1 CASSQETYYEQYF
TRBV6-5 CASWTGSNEKLFF
TRBV10-3 CAISPLAGAYEQYF
TRBV5-4 CASSLWTSNEQFF
TRBV7-8 CASSLGQGGYEQYF
TRBV6-1 CACRLAGGVHEQYF
TRBV7-9 CASSDGSYEQYF
TRBV6-6 CATGSDYEQYF
TRBV5-4 CASSLLTGSEFF
TRBV5-1 CASSFTGVTAYEQYF
TRBV10-3 CAISEIPRRAPSYEQYF
TRBV11-2 CASSLGADYNSPLHF
TRBV5-1 CASSLGITGYEQYF
TRBV30 CAWSNLPETEAFF
TRBV7-3 CASSFGLAGYNEQFF
TRBV10-3 CAISESLGGISQAFF
TRBV7-2 CASSWPTDNEQFF